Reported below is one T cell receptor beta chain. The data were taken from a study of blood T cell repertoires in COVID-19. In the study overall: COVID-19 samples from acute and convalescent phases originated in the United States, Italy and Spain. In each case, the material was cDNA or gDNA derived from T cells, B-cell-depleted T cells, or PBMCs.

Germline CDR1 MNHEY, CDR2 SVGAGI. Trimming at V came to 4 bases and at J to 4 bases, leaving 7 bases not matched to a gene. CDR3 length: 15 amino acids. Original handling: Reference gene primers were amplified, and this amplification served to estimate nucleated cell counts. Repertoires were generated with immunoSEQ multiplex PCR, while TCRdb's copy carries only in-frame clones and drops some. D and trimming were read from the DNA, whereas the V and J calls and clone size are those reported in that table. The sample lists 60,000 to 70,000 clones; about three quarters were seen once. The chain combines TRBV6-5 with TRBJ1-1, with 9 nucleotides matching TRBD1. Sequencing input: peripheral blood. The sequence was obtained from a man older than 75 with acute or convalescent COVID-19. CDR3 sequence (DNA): TGTGCCAGCAGTTTCTCCGGGACAGGGCCCACTGAAGCTTTCTTT. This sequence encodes CASSFSGTGPTEAFF.